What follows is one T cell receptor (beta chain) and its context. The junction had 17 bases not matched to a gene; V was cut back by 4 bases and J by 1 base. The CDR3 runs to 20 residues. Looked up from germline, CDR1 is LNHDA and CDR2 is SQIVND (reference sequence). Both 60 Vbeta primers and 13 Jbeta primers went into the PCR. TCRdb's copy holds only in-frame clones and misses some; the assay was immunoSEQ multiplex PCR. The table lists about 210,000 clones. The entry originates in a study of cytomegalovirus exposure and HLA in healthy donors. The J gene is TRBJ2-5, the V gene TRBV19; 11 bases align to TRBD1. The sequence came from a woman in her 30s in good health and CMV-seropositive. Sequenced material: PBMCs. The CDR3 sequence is CASSTLMLPGQGEVQETQYF. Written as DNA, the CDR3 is TGTGCCAGTAGTACTCTAATGCTCCCGGGACAGGGGGAAGTCCAAGAGACCCAGTACTTC.